This TCR beta chain stems from a study of CD8+ T cells in alopecia areata. Study information: Using the percentage of affected scalp area, treated patients' severity was scored. Regarding the study as a whole: With just one nonresponder, it is still uncertain whether baseline CD8+ expansion relates to response. Scalp clonality dropped significantly under tofacitinib, as did expanded CD8+ top-100 clones. Many expanded lesional clones persisted in scalp and blood during tofacitinib treatment.

Treatment specified: oral pan-JAK inhibitor, 5-10 mg twice daily. Following RNA extraction, reverse transcription yielded cDNA that acted as the sequencing template. Generated by immunoSEQ multiplex PCR, the TCRdb table keeps only in-frame clones and is missing some. Among about 190,000 clones, 60% to 70% were seen once, and the ten largest hold roughly 0.67%. This CDR3 is built from 11 residues. V lost 4 bases, J lost 3 bases, and 3 bases lay in between. CDR1 is MNHNY, CDR2 SVGAGI, per germline (reference sequence). A word on this clone: Its antigen is undetermined.

The input for sequencing was CD4+ T cells sorted from blood, taken at week 4, from a patient treated with tofacitinib. The TCR originated in a human donor with alopecia areata. The rearrangement uses TRBV6-6 and TRBJ1-1; D gene uncertain. DNA of the CDR3: TGTGCCAGCAGTTCTGACACTGAAGCTTTCTTT. It encodes CASSSDTEAFF.